Presented here are 11 T cell receptor beta chains from one specimen sequenced in a study of T-cell reconstitution after alpha-beta-depleted transplantation in children. Unique molecular identifiers tagged the TCRbeta library. A single record per CDR3 protein comes from TCRdb applying MiXCR to the PCR reads. The sample records about 980,000 distinct CDR3 sequences, about 29% being singletons. This sample comprised PBMCs, mostly from graft donor cells, obtained 360 days after TCRalphabeta/CD19-depleted stem cell transplant. The receptors derive from a boy under two years old who had a stem cell transplant for SCID, so the T cells may come from the graft donor.

This chain uses TRBV20-1 with TRBJ1-1, with D possibly being TRBD1 (6 bases). The germline V and J ends were trimmed by 8 bases and 8 bases, with 12 bases remaining between them. The CDR3 spans 10 residues. From germline, CDR1 is DFQATT and CDR2 SNEGSKA (reference sequence). CDR3 DNA: TGCAGTCCCGAGGGGGGCGAAGCTTTCTTT. This translates into CSPEGGEAFF.

V usage is TRBV11-2 and J usage is TRBJ2-3; 9 nucleotides line up with TRBD2. Trimming removed 1 base from V and 2 bases from J; junction bases left unmatched: 10. CDR1 is SGHAT, CDR2 FQNNGV, per germline. There are 18 residues in the CDR3. The DNA of the CDR3 is TGTGCCAGCAGCTTAGTGGCGTTAGCGGGGGCAAACACAGATACGCAGTATTTT. This codes for CASSLVALAGANTDTQYF.

The chain joins TRBV7-2 to TRBJ2-1, with a possible D match to TRBD2 (6 bases). This CDR3 spans 15 amino acids. V lost 3 bases, J lost 7 bases, and 16 bases lay in between. Per the germline V gene, CDR1 is SGHTA and CDR2 is FQGNSA. CDR3 amino acids: CASSFGHGGVNEQFF. The DNA of the CDR3 is TGTGCCAGCAGCTTTGGTCACGGCGGGGTGAATGAGCAGTTCTTC.

The CDR3: CASITWVGENTEAFF. For the CDR3, the DNA is TGTGCCAGCATAACCTGGGTCGGGGAGAACACTGAAGCTTTCTTT. This chain connects TRBV6-2 or TRBV6-3 to TRBJ1-1; D remains unclear. CDR1 and CDR2 (germline): MNHEY, SVGEGT. V lost 7 bases and J lost 1, with 16 bases in between. The CDR3 has 15 amino acids.

In its sample, this clonotype was seen a few times. The rearrangement uses TRBV4-1 and TRBJ2-6; TRBD2 is a possible D gene (7 bases). Trimming took 0 bases from V and 1 from J, leaving 16 bases between them. The V gene's germline CDR1 is MGHRA and CDR2 YSYEKL. This CDR3 is 19 amino acids long. The CDR3 region is CASSQDSAGEGSGANVLTF. CDR3 nucleotides: TGCGCCAGCAGCCAAGACTCGGCAGGGGAGGGATCTGGGGCCAACGTCCTGACTTTC.

The chain uses TRBV28 and TRBJ1-6; no clear D gene. The CDR3 contains 16 residues. Germline V gene lookup returns CDR1 MDHEN and CDR2 SYDVKM. V was trimmed by 3 bases and J by 0 bases, leaving 9 bases between them. CDR3 bases: TGTGCCAGCAGTTTTGCCGGGAGCTCCTATAATTCACCCCTCCACTTT. It specifies CASSFAGSSYNSPLHF.

This chain uses TRBV6-2 or TRBV6-3 with TRBJ2-7; TRBD2 might be the D (6 bases). In germline, CDR1 is MNHEY, CDR2 SVGEGT. This CDR3 comprises 17 residues. The V gene lost 0 bases and the J gene lost 6 bases, with 21 bases spanning the gap. CDR3 in amino acids: CASSYSTAAWRGTEQYF. The CDR3 DNA reads TGTGCCAGCAGTTACTCGACGGCGGCATGGAGGGGAACCGAGCAGTACTTC.

This clonotype has only a few counts. The chain is built from TRBV7-9 and TRBJ1-6; possible D gene TRBD1, 5 bases. Trimming took 6 bases from V and 7 from J, leaving 16 bases between them. Germline V lookup: CDR1 SEHNR, CDR2 FQNEAQ (reference sequence). CDR3 size: 15 residues. CDR3 sequence reads: CASSAAGRGNSPLHF. In nucleotides, the CDR3 is TGTGCCAGCAGTGCTGCGGGACGGGGGAATTCACCCCTCCACTTT. The full variable domain, rest sourced from reference TRBV7-9 and TRBJ1-6, is DTGVSQNPRHKITKRGQNVTFRCDPISEHNRLYWYRQTLGQGPEFLTYFQNEAQLEKSRLLSDRFSAERPKGSFSTLEIQRTEQGDSAMYLCASSAAGRGNSPLHFGNGTRLTVT.

This clonotype was counted between two and nine times. V usage is TRBV4-2 and J usage is TRBJ2-2; 10 nucleotides line up with TRBD2. CDR3 length: 17 residues. Germline-derived CDR1 and CDR2 are LGHNA and YNFKEQ. V lost 1 base and J lost 2; bases outside the gene matches: 4. The CDR3: CASSQVSGGFNTGELFF. CDR3 in DNA: TGTGCCAGCAGCCAAGTTAGCGGGGGGTTCAACACCGGGGAGCTGTTTTTT.

There are many counts of this clonotype. The rearrangement links TRBV7-6 to TRBJ1-3; D is undetermined. The CDR3 runs to 14 residues. V was cut by 3 bases and J by 0 bases, with 6 bases left in between. Germline loops: CDR1 SGHVS, CDR2 FNYEAQ. CDR3 loop: CASSLGNSGNTIYF. The CDR3 nucleotides are TGTGCCAGCAGCTTGGGGAACTCTGGAAACACCATATATTTT.

This clonotype was seen a handful of times. The V gene is TRBV7-8, the J gene TRBJ1-1; weak D call: TRBD1 (5 bases). CDR3 size: 16 residues. Trimming shortened V by 5 bases and J by 3 bases, and 19 bases separated the two germline ends. Germline-derived CDR1 and CDR2 are SGHVS and FQNEAQ. CDR3: CASSTFFREVDTEAFF. The CDR3 coding sequence is TGTGCCAGCAGCACGTTTTTCAGGGAGGTAGACACTGAAGCTTTCTTT.